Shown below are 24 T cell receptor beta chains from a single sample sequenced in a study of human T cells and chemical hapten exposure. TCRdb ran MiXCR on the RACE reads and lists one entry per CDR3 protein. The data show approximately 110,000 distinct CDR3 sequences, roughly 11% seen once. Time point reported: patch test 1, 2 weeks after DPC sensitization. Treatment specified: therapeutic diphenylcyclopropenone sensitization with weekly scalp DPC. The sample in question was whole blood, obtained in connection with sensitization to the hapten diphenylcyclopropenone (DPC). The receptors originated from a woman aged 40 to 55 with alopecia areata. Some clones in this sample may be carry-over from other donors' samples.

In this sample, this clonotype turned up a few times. CDR3 nucleotide sequence: TGTGCCAGCAGCTTGAGGAGAATCGAGGATAATGAAAAACTGTTTTTT. It specifies CASSLRRIEDNEKLFF. This chain connects TRBV5-6 to TRBJ1-4; no firm D call. Germline values: CDR1 SGHDT, CDR2 YYEEEE. Deletions cut 1 base from V and 4 bases from J, with 14 bases between. This CDR3 comprises 16 residues.

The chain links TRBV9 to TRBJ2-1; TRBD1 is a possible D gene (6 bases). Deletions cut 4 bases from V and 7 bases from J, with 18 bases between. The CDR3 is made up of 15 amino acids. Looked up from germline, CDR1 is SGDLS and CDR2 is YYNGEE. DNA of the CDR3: TGTGCCAGCAGCATGGCCAGGGGTACCCCTAATGAGCAGTTCTTC. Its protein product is CASSMARGTPNEQFF.

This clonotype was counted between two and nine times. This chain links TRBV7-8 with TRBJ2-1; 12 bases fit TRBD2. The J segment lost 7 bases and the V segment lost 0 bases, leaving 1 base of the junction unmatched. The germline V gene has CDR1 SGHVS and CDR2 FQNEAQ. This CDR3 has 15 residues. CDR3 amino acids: CASSLAGLAGNEQFF. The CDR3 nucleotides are TGTGCCAGCAGCTTAGCGGGACTAGCGGGTAATGAGCAGTTCTTC.

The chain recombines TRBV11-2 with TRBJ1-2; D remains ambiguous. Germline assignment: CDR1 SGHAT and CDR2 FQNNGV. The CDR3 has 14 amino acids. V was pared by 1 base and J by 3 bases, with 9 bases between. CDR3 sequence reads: CASSLVGADYGYTF. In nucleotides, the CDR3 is TGTGCCAGCAGCTTAGTGGGTGCGGACTATGGCTACACCTTC.

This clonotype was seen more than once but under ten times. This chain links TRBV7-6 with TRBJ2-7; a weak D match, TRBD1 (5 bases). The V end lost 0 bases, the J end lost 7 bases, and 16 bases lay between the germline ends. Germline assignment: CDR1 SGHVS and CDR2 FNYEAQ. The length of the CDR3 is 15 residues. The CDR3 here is CASSLAKGQVGEQYF. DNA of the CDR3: TGTGCCAGCAGCTTAGCGAAGGGGCAGGTTGGGGAGCAGTACTTC.

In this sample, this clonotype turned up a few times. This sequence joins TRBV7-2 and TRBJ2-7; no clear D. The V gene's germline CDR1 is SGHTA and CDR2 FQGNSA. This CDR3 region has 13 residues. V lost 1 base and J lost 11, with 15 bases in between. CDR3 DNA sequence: TGTGCCAGCAGCTTAGGAATCGGGCAGGTGGAGTACTTC. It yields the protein CASSLGIGQVEYF. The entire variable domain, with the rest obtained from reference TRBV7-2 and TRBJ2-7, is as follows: GAGVSQSPSNKVTEKGKDVELRCDPISGHTALYWYRQSLGQGLEFLIYFQGNSAPDKSGLPSDRFSAERTGGSVSTLTIQRTQQEDSAVYLCASSLGIGQVEYFGPGTRLTVT.

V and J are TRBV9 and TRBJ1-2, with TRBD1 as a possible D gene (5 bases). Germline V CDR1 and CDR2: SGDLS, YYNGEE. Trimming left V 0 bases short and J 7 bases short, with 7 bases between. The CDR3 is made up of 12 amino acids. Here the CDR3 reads CASSVVGGGYTF. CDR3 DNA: TGTGCCAGCAGCGTAGTGGGGGGTGGCTACACCTTC.

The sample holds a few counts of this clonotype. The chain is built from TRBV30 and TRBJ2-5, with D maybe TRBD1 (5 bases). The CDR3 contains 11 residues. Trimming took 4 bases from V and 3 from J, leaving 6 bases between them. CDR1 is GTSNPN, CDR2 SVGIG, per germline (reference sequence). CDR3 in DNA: TGTGCCTGGACAGGGAAAGAGACCCAGTACTTC. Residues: CAWTGKETQYF.

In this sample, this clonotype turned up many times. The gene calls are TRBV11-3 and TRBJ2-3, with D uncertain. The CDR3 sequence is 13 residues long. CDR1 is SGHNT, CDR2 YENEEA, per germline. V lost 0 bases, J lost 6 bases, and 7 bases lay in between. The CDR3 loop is CASSLELTDTQYF. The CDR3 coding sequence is TGTGCCAGCAGCTTAGAACTCACCGATACGCAGTATTTT.

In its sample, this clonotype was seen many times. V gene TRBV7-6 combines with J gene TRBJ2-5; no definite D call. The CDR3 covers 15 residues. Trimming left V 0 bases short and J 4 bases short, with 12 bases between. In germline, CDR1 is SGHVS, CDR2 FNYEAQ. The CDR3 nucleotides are TGTGCCAGCAGCTTAGCTGGGAATTGGGCAGAGACCCAGTACTTC. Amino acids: CASSLAGNWAETQYF.

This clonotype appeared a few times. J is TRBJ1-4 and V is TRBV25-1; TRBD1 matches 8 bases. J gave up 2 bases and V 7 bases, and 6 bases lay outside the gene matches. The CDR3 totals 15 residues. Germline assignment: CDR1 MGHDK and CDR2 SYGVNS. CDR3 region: CASTGQGLTNEKLFF. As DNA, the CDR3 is TGTGCCAGCACTGGACAGGGTTTGACTAATGAAAAACTGTTTTTT.

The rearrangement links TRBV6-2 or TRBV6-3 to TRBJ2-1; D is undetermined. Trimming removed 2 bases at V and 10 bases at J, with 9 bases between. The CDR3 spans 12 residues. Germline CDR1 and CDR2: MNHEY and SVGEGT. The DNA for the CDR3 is TGTGCCAGCAGTTACGCCCCCCTGGAGCAGTTCTTC. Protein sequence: CASSYAPLEQFF.

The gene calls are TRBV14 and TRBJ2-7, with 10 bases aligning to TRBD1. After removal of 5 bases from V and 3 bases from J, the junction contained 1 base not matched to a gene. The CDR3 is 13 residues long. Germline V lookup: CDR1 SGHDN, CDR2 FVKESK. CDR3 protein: CASSGTGVYEQYF. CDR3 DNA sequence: TGTGCCAGCAGCGGGACAGGGGTCTACGAGCAGTACTTC.

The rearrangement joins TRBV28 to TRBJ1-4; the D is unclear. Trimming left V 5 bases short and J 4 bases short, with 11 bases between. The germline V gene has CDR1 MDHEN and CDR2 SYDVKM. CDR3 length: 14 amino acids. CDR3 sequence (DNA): TGTGCCAGCAGTCCCGACAATTTTAATGAAAAACTGTTTTTT. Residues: CASSPDNFNEKLFF.

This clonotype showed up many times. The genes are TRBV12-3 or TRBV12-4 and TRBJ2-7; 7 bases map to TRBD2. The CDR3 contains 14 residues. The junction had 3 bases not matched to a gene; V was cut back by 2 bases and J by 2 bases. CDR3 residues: CASSLWEGPYEQYF. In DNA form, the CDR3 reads TGTGCCAGCAGTTTATGGGAGGGACCCTACGAGCAGTACTTC.

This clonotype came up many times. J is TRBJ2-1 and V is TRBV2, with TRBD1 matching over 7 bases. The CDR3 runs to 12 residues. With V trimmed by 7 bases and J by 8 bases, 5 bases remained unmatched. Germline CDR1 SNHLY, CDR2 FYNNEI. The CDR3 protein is CASTAGGYEQFF. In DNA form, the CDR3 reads TGTGCCAGCACCGCAGGGGGATATGAGCAGTTCTTC.

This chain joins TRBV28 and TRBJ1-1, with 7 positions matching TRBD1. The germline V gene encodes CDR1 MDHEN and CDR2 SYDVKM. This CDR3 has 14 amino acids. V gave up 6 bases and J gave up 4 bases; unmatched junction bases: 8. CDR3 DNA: TGTGCCAGCAGACTAACAGGGGACGGCACTGAAGCTTTCTTT. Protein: CASRLTGDGTEAFF.

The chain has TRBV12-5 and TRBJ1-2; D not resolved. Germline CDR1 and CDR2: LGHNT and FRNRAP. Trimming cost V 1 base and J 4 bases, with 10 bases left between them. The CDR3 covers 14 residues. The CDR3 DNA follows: TGTGCTAGTGGTTTGGGGAGGGCCGGCTATGGCTACACCTTC. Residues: CASGLGRAGYGYTF.

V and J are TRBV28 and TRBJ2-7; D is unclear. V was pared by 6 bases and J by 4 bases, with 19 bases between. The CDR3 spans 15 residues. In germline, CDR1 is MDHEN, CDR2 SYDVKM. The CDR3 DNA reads TGTGCCAGCAGCCAATTCGGAGCAGCTAAATACGAGCAGTACTTC. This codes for CASSQFGAAKYEQYF.

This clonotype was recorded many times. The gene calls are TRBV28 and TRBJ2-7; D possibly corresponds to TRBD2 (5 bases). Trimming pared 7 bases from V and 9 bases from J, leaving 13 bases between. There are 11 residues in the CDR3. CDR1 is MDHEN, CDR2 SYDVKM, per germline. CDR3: CASNSPRGQYF. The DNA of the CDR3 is TGTGCCAGCAACTCACCCCGGGGGCAGTACTTC.

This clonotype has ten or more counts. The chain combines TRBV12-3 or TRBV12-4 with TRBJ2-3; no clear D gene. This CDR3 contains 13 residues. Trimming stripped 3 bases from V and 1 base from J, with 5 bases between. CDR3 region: CASSFRGTDTQYF. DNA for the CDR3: TGTGCCAGCAGTTTCCGTGGCACAGATACGCAGTATTTT.

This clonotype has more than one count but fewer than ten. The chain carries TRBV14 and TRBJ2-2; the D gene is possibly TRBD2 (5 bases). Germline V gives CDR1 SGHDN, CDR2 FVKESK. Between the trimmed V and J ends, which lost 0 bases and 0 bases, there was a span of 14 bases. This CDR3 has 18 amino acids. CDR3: CASSQDWRVPANTGELFF. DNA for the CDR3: TGTGCCAGCAGCCAAGATTGGCGGGTCCCCGCGAACACCGGGGAGCTGTTTTTT. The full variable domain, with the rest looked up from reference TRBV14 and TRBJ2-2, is EAGVTQFPSHSVIEKGQTVTLRCDPISGHDNLYWYRRVMGKEIKFLLHFVKESKQDESGMPNNRFLAERTGGTYSTLKVQPAELEDSGVYFCASSQDWRVPANTGELFFGEGSRLTVL.

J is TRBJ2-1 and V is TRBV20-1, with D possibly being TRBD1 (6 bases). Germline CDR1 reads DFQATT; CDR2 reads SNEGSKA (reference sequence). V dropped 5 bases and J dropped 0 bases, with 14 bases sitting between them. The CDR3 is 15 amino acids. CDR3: CSAPDGGRSYNEQFF. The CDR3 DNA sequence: TGCAGTGCTCCCGATGGGGGCCGCTCCTACAATGAGCAGTTCTTC.

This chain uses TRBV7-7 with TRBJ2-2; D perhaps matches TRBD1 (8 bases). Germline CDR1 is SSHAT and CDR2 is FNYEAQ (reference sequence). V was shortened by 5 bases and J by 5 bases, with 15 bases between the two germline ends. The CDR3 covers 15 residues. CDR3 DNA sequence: TGTGCCAGCAGCCAGGGGGCGGGAGAAACCGGGGAGCTGTTTTTT. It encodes CASSQGAGETGELFF.